This T cell receptor (beta chain) was captured in a study of cytomegalovirus exposure and HLA in healthy donors. Both 60 Vbeta primers and 13 Jbeta primers went into the PCR. This table comes from immunoSEQ multiplex PCR, and its TCRdb copy is limited to in-frame clones, with some not included. This sample has about 120,000 clones, with over 70% found just once. The CDR3 is made up of 13 amino acids. CDR1 and CDR2 (germline): SGHAT, FQNNGV. Trimming took off 6 bases at V and 5 bases at J, with 13 bases between the two ends. The chain uses TRBV11-2 and TRBJ2-5; TRBD1 might be the D (6 bases). Sequenced material: PBMCs. This clonotype originated in a woman aged 40-49 years in good health and CMV-seropositive. The CDR3 nucleotides are TGTGCCAGCAGTAAGGGGGTGGGGGAGACCCAGTACTTC. Its translation: CASSKGVGETQYF.